Included here is one T cell receptor beta chain sequence, with context. The CDR3 runs 16 residues. Germline trimming cut 4 bases from V and 6 bases from J; bases unmatched to any gene: 6. Germline V gives CDR1 SGHNT, CDR2 YENEEA. The data belong to a study of blood T cell repertoires in COVID-19. In the source study's methods: Estimates of nucleated cell counts were drawn from the amplification of reference gene primers. The repertoire was sequenced with immunoSEQ multiplex PCR; TCRdb's copy has only in-frame clones and lacks some. The V and J calls and clone size are taken from that table; D and trimming were inferred from the DNA. Altogether about 89,000 clones are present, 65% to 80% being singletons, with the ten largest covering around 49%.

This sequence originates from a human donor in a cohort sampled during active COVID-19. Sequenced: peripheral blood. The chain uses TRBV11-3 and TRBJ2-1; 13 bases align to TRBD2. The chain's CDR3 is CASSWVLAGGGNEQFF. In DNA form, the CDR3 reads TGTGCCAGCAGCTGGGTACTAGCGGGAGGGGGCAATGAGCAGTTCTTC.